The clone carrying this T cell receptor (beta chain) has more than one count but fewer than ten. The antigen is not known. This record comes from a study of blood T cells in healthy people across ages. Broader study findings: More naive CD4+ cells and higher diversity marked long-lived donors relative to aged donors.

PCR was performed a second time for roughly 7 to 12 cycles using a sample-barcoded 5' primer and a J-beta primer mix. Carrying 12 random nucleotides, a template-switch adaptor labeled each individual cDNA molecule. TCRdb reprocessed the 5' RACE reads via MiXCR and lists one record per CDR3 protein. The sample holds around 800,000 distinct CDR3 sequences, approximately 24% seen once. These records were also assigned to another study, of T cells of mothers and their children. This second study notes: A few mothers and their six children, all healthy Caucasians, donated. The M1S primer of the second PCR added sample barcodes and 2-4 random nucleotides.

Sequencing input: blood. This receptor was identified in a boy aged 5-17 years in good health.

The CDR3 region has the DNA TGTGCCAGCAGTGAAGCAGGGGGCCTGACTGAAGCTTTCTTT. This sequence encodes CASSEAGGLTEAFF. This rearrangement joins TRBV2 to TRBJ1-1, with 7 bases aligning to TRBD1. CDR1 and CDR2 (germline): SNHLY, FYNNEI. This CDR3 spans 14 amino acids. J gave up 5 bases and V 0 bases, and 3 bases lay outside the gene matches.